These T cell receptor beta chains were read from a single sample in a study of control samples from healthy donors and cancer patients. This table comes from immunoSEQ multiplex PCR, and its TCRdb copy is limited to in-frame clones, with some not included. The table has over 100,000 clones, roughly 88% seen once. The sequenced sample was blood. Receptors were obtained from a man in his fifties in good health. Each CDR3 is given with its conserved first and last residue. D genes are given only for firm matches. For some rows the clone size is stated as once, few or many, or as a class when expanded; others skip it.

j_call d_call clone_size v_call cdr3_aa cdr3_nt
TRBJ2-1 - - TRBV27 CASSLLRGGSYNEQFF TGTGCCAGCAGTTTATTGAGGGGGGGCTCCTACAATGAGCAGTTCTTC
TRBJ2-5 - - TRBV2 CASSEEERTRKDQETQYF TGTGCCAGCAGTGAAGAGGAGCGGACAAGGAAGGACCAAGAGACCCAGTACTTC
TRBJ2-5 TRBD2 - TRBV7-2 CASSPGGLAGAQTQYF TGTGCCAGCAGCCCTGGGGGACTAGCGGGGGCACAGACCCAGTACTTC
TRBJ2-1 - once TRBV27 CASSLRVGTGKNEQFF TGTGCCAGCAGTTTAAGAGTTGGGACCGGCAAAAATGAGCAGTTCTTC
TRBJ2-7 TRBD2 - TRBV28 CASSLVAGGLEQYF TGTGCCAGCAGTTTAGTAGCGGGGGGCCTCGAGCAGTACTTC
TRBJ2-1 - - TRBV2 CASSSLIDNEQFF TGTGCCAGCAGTTCTCTGATCGACAATGAGCAGTTCTTC
TRBJ2-1 - - TRBV10-3 CAISDRSGSYNEQFF TGTGCCATCAGTGACCGCTCCGGCTCCTACAATGAGCAGTTCTTC
TRBJ1-5 - - TRBV19 CATQRGYSNQPQHF TGTGCCACCCAACGGGGATATAGCAATCAGCCCCAGCATTTT
TRBJ1-2 - once TRBV24-1 CATSGSGRLNYGYTF TGTGCCACCAGTGGATCAGGCCGGCTTAACTATGGCTACACCTTC
TRBJ2-3 - - TRBV7-9 CASSLGQAGDTQYF TGTGCCAGCAGCTTAGGACAGGCAGGAGATACGCAGTATTTT
TRBJ2-6 TRBD1 - TRBV3-1/TRBV3-2 CASSLDPTGFGANVLTF TGTGCCAGCAGCCTAGACCCGACAGGGTTTGGGGCCAACGTCCTGACTTTC
TRBJ2-2 - - TRBV18 CASSPPTGSTGELFF TGTGCCAGCTCACCACCCACAGGGAGCACCGGGGAGCTGTTTTTT
TRBJ2-7 TRBD2 few TRBV19 CASSIRGVNYEQYF TGTGCCAGTAGTATACGGGGGGTTAACTACGAGCAGTACTTC
TRBJ1-1 TRBD1 - TRBV3-1/TRBV3-2 CASRPLRGPEAFF TGTGCCAGTAGGCCACTCAGGGGGCCTGAAGCTTTCTTT
TRBJ1-2 TRBD1 - TRBV30 CAWSAQPPGQGGGDTF TGTGCCTGGAGTGCCCAACCCCCGGGACAGGGAGGTGGTGACACCTTC
TRBJ2-2 - - TRBV1 CTSSQPAGGPATTSAGELFF TGCACCAGCAGCCAACCCGCCGGGGGGCCGGCCACCACATCTGCCGGGGAGCTGTTTTTT
TRBJ2-5 TRBD2 - TRBV24-1 CATGTSGTPGVETQYF TGTGCCACCGGGACGAGCGGGACTCCCGGGGTGGAGACCCAGTACTTC
TRBJ2-7 TRBD2 - TRBV5-6 CASSLEGGASGGYEQYF TGTGCCAGCAGCTTGGAGGGGGGGGCTAGCGGGGGCTACGAGCAGTACTTC
TRBJ1-2 - - TRBV7-8 CASSLGQVGMYDGYTF TGTGCCAGCAGCTTAGGCCAGGTGGGGATGTATGATGGCTACACCTTC
TRBJ1-1 - few TRBV4-1 CASSQAWRGRTEAFF TGCGCCAGCAGCCAAGCCTGGAGGGGTCGAACTGAAGCTTTCTTT
TRBJ1-6 TRBD1 once TRBV28 CASVRGTAYNSPLHF TGTGCCAGCGTCCGAGGGACAGCCTATAATTCACCCCTCCACTTT
TRBJ1-5 - - TRBV12-1 CASTRESFSNQPQHF TGTGCCAGCACCCGGGAGTCCTTTAGCAATCAGCCCCAGCATTTT
TRBJ1-6 - - TRBV27 CASSSSNPWNSPLHF TGTGCCAGCAGTTCATCCAACCCTTGGAATTCACCCCTCCACTTT
TRBJ1-2 - - TRBV30 CAWGGEQNSGYTF TGTGCCTGGGGGGGAGAGCAGAATAGTGGCTACACCTTC
TRBJ2-3 - - TRBV11-2 CASGWGFDTQYF TGTGCCAGTGGGTGGGGATTTGATACGCAGTATTTT
TRBJ2-2 - - TRBV6-2/TRBV6-3 CASSYNTGELFF TGTGCCAGCAGTTATAACACCGGGGAGCTGTTTTTT
TRBJ2-1 TRBD2 - TRBV5-4 CASSSQNMAGGLNEQFF TGTGCCAGCAGCTCCCAAAATATGGCGGGGGGGCTCAATGAGCAGTTCTTC
TRBJ1-2 - - TRBV2 CASREDRNRNYGYTF TGTGCCAGCAGAGAAGACAGGAACCGTAACTATGGCTACACCTTC
TRBJ1-6 TRBD1 - TRBV5-1 CASSFEDRQPLHF TGCGCCAGCAGCTTCGAGGACAGGCAACCCCTCCACTTT
TRBJ2-7 - - TRBV29-1 CSVEKYVQGGDEQYF TGCAGCGTTGAGAAATATGTACAGGGGGGGGACGAGCAGTACTTC
TRBJ1-1 - - TRBV28 CASSPMGGMNTEAFF TGTGCCAGCAGCCCAATGGGGGGGATGAACACTGAAGCTTTCTTT
TRBJ1-4 - - TRBV5-1 CASSLEAGNEKLFF TGCGCCAGCAGCTTGGAGGCAGGGAATGAAAAACTGTTTTTT
TRBJ2-3 TRBD1 - TRBV24-1 CATSDNQGAVADTQYF TGTGCCACCAGTGATAACCAGGGGGCTGTTGCAGATACGCAGTATTTT
TRBJ1-2 - - TRBV7-9 CASSLSGDGGYTF TGTGCCAGCAGCTTGTCAGGGGATGGGGGCTACACCTTC
TRBJ2-4 TRBD2 - TRBV10-3 CAISPRLAGADKNIQYF TGTGCCATCAGTCCGAGACTAGCGGGGGCCGACAAAAACATTCAGTACTTC
TRBJ2-1 TRBD1 - TRBV5-1 CASSLGTGGYNEQFF TGCGCCAGCAGCTTGGGGACAGGGGGATACAATGAGCAGTTCTTC
TRBJ2-7 TRBD2 - TRBV28 CASTNSGGALREQYF TGTGCCAGCACCAATAGCGGGGGGGCCTTGCGCGAGCAGTACTTC
TRBJ2-1 TRBD1 few TRBV2 CASSTTQGANYNEQFF TGTGCCAGCAGTACCACCCAGGGGGCGAACTACAATGAGCAGTTCTTC
TRBJ2-1 - - TRBV29-1 CSVARDNEQFF TGCAGCGTTGCCAGGGACAATGAGCAGTTCTTC
TRBJ1-2 TRBD1 - TRBV15 CATSRDPGWGQDPITYGYTF TGTGCCACCAGCAGAGATCCAGGGTGGGGACAGGACCCGATTACTTATGGCTACACCTTC
TRBJ1-2 - - TRBV18 CASSPPIRYGYTF TGTGCCAGCTCACCACCGATAAGATATGGCTACACCTTC
TRBJ1-6 TRBD1 - TRBV15 CATSRDLLGGFSSPLHF TGTGCCACCAGCAGAGACTTATTAGGGGGCTTTAGTTCACCCCTCCACTTT
TRBJ2-6 - - TRBV6-2/TRBV6-3 CASSYSKSGQKHPGANVLTF TGTGCCAGCAGTTACTCGAAGTCGGGACAAAAACACCCTGGGGCCAACGTCCTGACTTTC
TRBJ2-7 - once TRBV6-4 CASSRDAGGEQYF TGTGCCAGCAGTCGGGACGCCGGCGGCGAGCAGTACTTC
TRBJ2-1 - - TRBV11-2 CASSPIQGMYNEQFF TGTGCCAGCAGCCCTATCCAGGGGATGTACAATGAGCAGTTCTTC
TRBJ2-7 - - TRBV28 CASGIYEQYF TGTGCCAGCGGTATATACGAGCAGTACTTC
TRBJ2-3 - - TRBV3-1/TRBV3-2 CASRAATDTQYF TGTGCCAGCAGGGCCGCCACAGATACGCAGTATTTT
TRBJ1-5 TRBD1 - TRBV28 CASQPGQGDIRNQPQHF TGTGCCAGCCAACCGGGACAGGGGGATATACGCAATCAGCCCCAGCATTTT
TRBJ2-3 - - TRBV2 CASRWVSELDTQYF TGTGCCAGCAGATGGGTCTCAGAGTTAGATACGCAGTATTTT
TRBJ2-5 - - TRBV24-1 CATSDLYPATKETQYF TGTGCCACCAGTGATTTGTATCCCGCAACTAAAGAGACCCAGTACTTC
TRBJ2-2 - - TRBV2 CASMNVRGLNTGELFF TGTGCCAGCATGAACGTGAGAGGGTTGAACACCGGGGAGCTGTTTTTT
TRBJ2-5 - - TRBV27 CASRTVAGLQETQYF TGTGCCAGCAGAACGGTTGCGGGCCTCCAAGAGACCCAGTACTTC
TRBJ2-3 TRBD2 - TRBV30 CAWRRTSGATDTQYF TGTGCCTGGAGACGGACTAGCGGGGCGACAGATACGCAGTATTTT
TRBJ2-7 - - TRBV19 CASKVERSSYEQYF TGTGCCAGTAAGGTTGAGAGGTCCTCCTACGAGCAGTACTTC
TRBJ2-2 - few TRBV3-1/TRBV3-2 CASSQILGSGELFF TGTGCCAGCAGCCAAATCCTTGGCTCCGGGGAGCTGTTTTTT
TRBJ1-4 TRBD1 - TRBV5-1 CASSPTGVTNEKLFF TGCGCCAGCAGCCCCACAGGGGTAACTAATGAAAAACTGTTTTTT
TRBJ2-3 TRBD2 few TRBV6-4 CASSGTSGGTDTQYF TGTGCCAGCAGTGGGACTAGCGGGGGCACAGATACGCAGTATTTT
TRBJ1-1 - many TRBV6-5 CASTQGFPNTEAFF TGTGCCAGCACTCAGGGTTTTCCGAACACTGAAGCTTTCTTT
TRBJ1-5 TRBD1 - TRBV5-4 CASSFQGAGQPQHF TGTGCCAGCAGCTTCCAGGGGGCCGGGCAGCCCCAGCATTTT